The present entry profiles one T cell receptor (beta chain) with its context. Its binding antigen is unknown. No much larger clonotype is one base removed from it; base qualities were not supplied. V ends up 4 bases short and J 3 bases short, with an unmatched junction base count of 7. There are 15 amino acids in the CDR3, from cysteine to phenylalanine inclusive. The CDR3 DNA has 45 bases and is translated from base 1. CDR1 and CDR2, per the germline V gene, are MGHRA and YSYEKL. The data derive from a study of blood T cells in healthy people across ages (dated by TCRdb to about 2015). For the study in its entirety: In model experiments, template switching captured roughly one uniquely barcoded TCR beta cDNA molecule for every two T cells. The donors were divided into four age groups: young (average around 16 years), middle-aged (roughly 42), aged (around 67) and long-lived (more than 75). The study analyzed two additional independent replicas of 1 million unique cDNA reads from the same blood draw for two donors, one aged 18 to 29 and one aged 80 or older. To avoid experimental bias, donors of different ages were randomly spread across the sequencing lanes. The study measured age-related changes in TCR beta repertoire diversity using deep sequencing normalized with unique cDNA molecular identifiers.

Library prep was done by 5' RACE. Instrument used: Illumina HiSeq 2500. A second 7 to 11 cycle PCR used a sample-barcoded 5' primer and a J-beta primer mix. Each TCR beta cDNA molecule received a unique molecular identifier from a template-switch 5' adaptor carrying 12 random nucleotides. At least 2.5 million CDR3-containing paired-end reads were obtained from each sample. The Mint cDNA synthesis kit, primed by a TRBC-specific oligonucleotide, was used to synthesize first-strand cDNA from all RNA. Following uracil-DNA glycosylase treatment, all cDNA underwent a first 18-cycle PCR with the universal primers M1SS and BC2_uni_R. On the authors' methods: For normalization, 1 million high-quality reads, each with a distinct molecular identifier, were randomly selected from each sample. Reads sharing molecular identifiers were discarded rather than binned into consensus sequences. CDR3 identification, clonotype clustering and error correction used MiTCR with a Q25 quality threshold and the strictest error-elimination algorithm. A nonparametric unseen species model with Euler transformation was used to estimate lower-bound total TCR beta diversity. TCRdb redid the processing of the public reads, applying fastp at Q25 and MiXCR, and retained in-frame beta chains. Rows with a matching CDR3 protein are joined into one entry that keeps the most common DNA and genes. The V and J calls come from TCRdb's annotation, not from the publication. The sample table records over 500,000 distinct CDR3 sequences; 52% of these occur just once. About 13% of the sample is in the top ten clones.

Overall study results and their limits: As age increased, observed TCR beta diversity per million T cells dropped in a roughly linear way, and a significant reduction was already evident by age roughly 40. Donor CMV infection status was unknown, potentially confounding age-related changes in expanded clonotypes. Conclusive comparison of naive and antigen-experienced compartments was prevented by the profiling of bulk unsorted PBMCs. Compared with the aged group, the long-lived group had more naive CD4+ T cells, fewer expanded clones and increased TCR diversity, a pattern suggesting age selection. The percentage of naive T cells measured by flow cytometry correlated strongly with observed TCR beta diversity. Total diversity estimates from one million sequenced T cells were considered lower bounds and underestimates.

The donors were under 40 Caucasian individuals from Russia, aged roughly 6 to 100 years, who were systemically healthy. Around 9.9 milliliters of peripheral blood were collected from each donor into EDTA-treated Vacutainer tubes. Ficoll-Paque density-gradient centrifugation was used to isolate PBMCs, with at least 6.5 million obtained per sample. Total RNA was extracted from PBMCs with Trizol reagent, with at least 5.5 micrograms obtained per sample. The percentages of naive CD45RAhigh/CD27high T cells were determined by flow cytometry on a PBMC aliquot from every donor. The clonotype originates from a woman aged 80 or over in good health. Material for sequencing was blood. This chain is built from TRBV4-1 and TRBJ2-7, with TRBD1 identical over 9 junction bases. CDR3 reads: CASSRERGQGYEQYF. DNA sequence: TGCGCCAGCAGCCGGGAAAGGGGACAGGGCTACGAGCAGTACTTC.